This T cell receptor beta chain was profiled in a study of beta chain features in type 1 diabetes. Study information: Regarding age, gender and cell yields, patients proved similar to healthy donors.

This CDR3 spans 11 amino acids. CDR1 is SEHNR, CDR2 FQNEAQ, per germline (reference sequence). V was clipped by 2 bases and J by 6 bases, with 4 bases between them. In this sample, this clone turned up a few times. The antigen remains undetermined. Study results and caveats: TCRB CDR3 length was moderately but significantly reduced in all four CD4+ subsets of Type 1 diabetes patients.

Sorting based on CD45RO/CCR7/CD25/CD127/CD95/CD27 separated CD4+ naive, central memory, regulatory and stem cell-like memory cells. Every isolated RNA sample was fully reverse transcribed, so sequencing captured expressed TCRB transcripts. TCRdb's table, derived via immunoSEQ multiplex PCR, lists solely in-frame clones and lacks some. The table has more than 20,000 clones, roughly half seen once; the top ten hold approximately 0.3%. The V and J genes are TRBV7-9 and TRBJ1-2; D is unclear. Material: stem cell memory CD4+ T cells from blood. This clonotype originated in a man aged 25 to 40 with type 1 diabetes. In DNA form, the CDR3 reads TGTGCCAGCAGCTTAATTAATGGCTACACCTTC. Its translation is CASSLINGYTF. Drawing the rest from reference TRBV7-9 and TRBJ1-2, the complete variable domain is DTGVSQNPRHKITKRGQNVTFRCDPISEHNRLYWYRQTLGQGPEFLTYFQNEAQLEKSRLLSDRFSAERPKGSFSTLEIQRTEQGDSAMYLCASSLINGYTFGSGTRLTVV.